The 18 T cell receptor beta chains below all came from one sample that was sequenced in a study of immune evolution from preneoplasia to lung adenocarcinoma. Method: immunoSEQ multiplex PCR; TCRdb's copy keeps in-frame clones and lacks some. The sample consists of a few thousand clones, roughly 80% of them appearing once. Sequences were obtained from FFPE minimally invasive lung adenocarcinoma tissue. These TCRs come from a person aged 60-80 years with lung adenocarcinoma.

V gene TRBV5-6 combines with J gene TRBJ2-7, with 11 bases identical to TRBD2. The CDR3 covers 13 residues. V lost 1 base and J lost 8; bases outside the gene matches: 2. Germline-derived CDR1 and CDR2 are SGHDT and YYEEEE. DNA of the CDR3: TGTGCCAGCAGCTTGTGGACTAGCGGGCAGCAGTACTTC. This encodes CASSLWTSGQQYF. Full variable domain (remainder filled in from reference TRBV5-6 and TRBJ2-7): DAGVTQSPTHLIKTRGQQVTLRCSPKSGHDTVSWYQQALGQGPQFIFQYYEEEERQRGNFPDRFSGHQFPNYSSELNVNALLLGDSALYLCASSLWTSGQQYFGPGTRLTVT.

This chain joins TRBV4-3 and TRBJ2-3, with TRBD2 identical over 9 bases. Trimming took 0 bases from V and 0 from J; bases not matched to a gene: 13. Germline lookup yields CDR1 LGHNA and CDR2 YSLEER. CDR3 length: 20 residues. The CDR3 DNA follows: TGCGCCAGCAGCCAAGATCCTTGGGGGCCGACTAGCGGCAGCACAGATACGCAGTATTTT. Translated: CASSQDPWGPTSGSTDTQYF.

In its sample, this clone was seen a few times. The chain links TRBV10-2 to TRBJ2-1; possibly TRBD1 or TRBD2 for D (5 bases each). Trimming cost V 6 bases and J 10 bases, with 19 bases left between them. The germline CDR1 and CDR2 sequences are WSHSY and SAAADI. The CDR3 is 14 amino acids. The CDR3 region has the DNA TGCGCCAGCAGCCTTCGAGGGGAATTGGACGAGCAGTTCTTC. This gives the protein CASSLRGELDEQFF.

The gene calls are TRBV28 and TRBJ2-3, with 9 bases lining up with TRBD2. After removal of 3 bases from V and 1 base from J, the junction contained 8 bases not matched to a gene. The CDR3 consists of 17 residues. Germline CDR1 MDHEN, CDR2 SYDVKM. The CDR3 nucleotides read TGTGCCAGCAGTTTCCTAAAGGAGCGGGAGGGCACAGATACGCAGTATTTT. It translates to CASSFLKEREGTDTQYF. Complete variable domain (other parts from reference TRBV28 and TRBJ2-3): DVKVTQSSRYLVKRTGEKVFLECVQDMDHENMFWYRQDPGLGLRLIYFSYDVKMKEKGDIPEGYSVSREKKERFSLILESASTNQTSMYLCASSFLKEREGTDTQYFGPGTRLTVL.

The CDR3 spells CASSTGVGVHEQFF. The CDR3 DNA follows: TGTGCCAGCAGCACCGGGGTCGGGGTCCATGAGCAGTTCTTC. The rearrangement uses TRBV6-1 and TRBJ2-1; D perhaps matches TRBD2 (5 bases). V was shortened by 6 bases and J by 8 bases, with 17 bases between the two germline ends. The CDR3 is 14 residues long. Germline CDR1 and CDR2: MNHNS and SASEGT.

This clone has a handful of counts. The CDR3 sequence is CASSPQVTGEQYF. The CDR3 DNA follows: TGTGCCAGCAGCCCACAGGTCACGGGGGAGCAGTACTTC. The chain couples TRBV14 to TRBJ2-7; D is perhaps TRBD1 or TRBD2 (5 bases each). With 4 bases removed from V and 7 bases from J, the gap between germline ends came to 14 bases. The CDR3 has 13 residues. Germline values: CDR1 SGHDN, CDR2 FVKESK.

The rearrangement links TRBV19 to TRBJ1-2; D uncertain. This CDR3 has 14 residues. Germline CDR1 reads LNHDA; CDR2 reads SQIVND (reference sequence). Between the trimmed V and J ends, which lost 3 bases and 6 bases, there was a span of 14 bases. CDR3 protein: CASSITLSRDGYTF. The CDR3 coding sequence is TGTGCCAGTAGTATTACGTTAAGTAGGGATGGCTACACCTTC.

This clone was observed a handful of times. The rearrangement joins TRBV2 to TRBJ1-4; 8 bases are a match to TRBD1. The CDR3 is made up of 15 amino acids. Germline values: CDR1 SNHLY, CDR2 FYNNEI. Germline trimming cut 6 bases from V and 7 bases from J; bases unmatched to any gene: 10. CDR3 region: CASRGDRQGGEKLFF. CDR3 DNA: TGTGCCAGCAGGGGGGACAGGCAGGGCGGTGAAAAACTGTTTTTT.

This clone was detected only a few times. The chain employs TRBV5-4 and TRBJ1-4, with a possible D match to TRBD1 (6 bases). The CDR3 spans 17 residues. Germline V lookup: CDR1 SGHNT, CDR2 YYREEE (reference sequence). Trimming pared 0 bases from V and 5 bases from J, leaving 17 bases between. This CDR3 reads CASSLEPRQAQNEKLFF. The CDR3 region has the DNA TGTGCCAGCAGCTTGGAGCCCCGACAGGCGCAAAATGAAAAACTGTTTTTT.

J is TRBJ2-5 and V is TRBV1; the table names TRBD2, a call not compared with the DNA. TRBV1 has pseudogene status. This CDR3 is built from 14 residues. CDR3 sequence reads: CTSVGLAIQETQYF. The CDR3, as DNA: TGCACCAGCGTCGGACTAGCGATCCAAGAGACCCAGTACTTC.

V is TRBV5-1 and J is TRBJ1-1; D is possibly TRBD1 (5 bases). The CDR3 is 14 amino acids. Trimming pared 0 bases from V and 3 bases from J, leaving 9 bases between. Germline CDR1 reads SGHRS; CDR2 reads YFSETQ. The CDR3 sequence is CASSLEDSYTEAFF. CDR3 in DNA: TGCGCCAGCAGCTTGGAAGACAGCTACACTGAAGCTTTCTTT.

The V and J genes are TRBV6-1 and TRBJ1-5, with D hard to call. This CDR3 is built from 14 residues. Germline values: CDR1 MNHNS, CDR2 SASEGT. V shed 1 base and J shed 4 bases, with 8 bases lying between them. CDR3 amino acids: CASSEGNGNQPQHF. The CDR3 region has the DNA TGTGCCAGCAGTGAAGGGAATGGTAATCAGCCCCAGCATTTT.

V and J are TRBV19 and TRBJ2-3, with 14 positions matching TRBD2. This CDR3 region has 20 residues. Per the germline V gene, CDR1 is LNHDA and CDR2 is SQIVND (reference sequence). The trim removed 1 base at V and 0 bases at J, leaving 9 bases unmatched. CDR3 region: CASSIGPRLAGGTSTDTQYF. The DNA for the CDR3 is TGTGCCAGTAGTATAGGCCCCCGACTAGCGGGAGGGACAAGCACAGATACGCAGTATTTT.

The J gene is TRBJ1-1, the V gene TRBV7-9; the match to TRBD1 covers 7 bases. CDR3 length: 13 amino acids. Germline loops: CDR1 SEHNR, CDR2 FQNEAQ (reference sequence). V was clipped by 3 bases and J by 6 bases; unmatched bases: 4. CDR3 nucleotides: TGTGCCAGCAGCTTTTACAGGGGATCTGAAGCTTTCTTT. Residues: CASSFYRGSEAFF. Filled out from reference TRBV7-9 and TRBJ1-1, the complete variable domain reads DTGVSQNPRHKITKRGQNVTFRCDPISEHNRLYWYRQTLGQGPEFLTYFQNEAQLEKSRLLSDRFSAERPKGSFSTLEIQRTEQGDSAMYLCASSFYRGSEAFFGQGTRLTVV.

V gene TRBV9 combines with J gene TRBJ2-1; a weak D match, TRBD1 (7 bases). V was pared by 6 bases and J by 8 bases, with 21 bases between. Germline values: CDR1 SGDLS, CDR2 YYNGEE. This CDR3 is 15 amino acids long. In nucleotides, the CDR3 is TGTGCCAGCACCCCAGCCGGGGGACAGTCCTATGAGCAGTTCTTC. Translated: CASTPAGGQSYEQFF.

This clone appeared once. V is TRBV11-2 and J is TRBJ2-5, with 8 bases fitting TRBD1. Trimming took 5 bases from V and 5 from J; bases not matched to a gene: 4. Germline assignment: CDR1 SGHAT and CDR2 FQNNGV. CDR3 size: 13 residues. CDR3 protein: CASSPDREETQYF. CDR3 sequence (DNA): TGTGCCAGCAGCCCGGACAGGGAGGAGACCCAGTACTTC. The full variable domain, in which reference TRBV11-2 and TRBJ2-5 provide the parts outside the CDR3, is EAGVAQSPRYKIIEKRQSVAFWCNPISGHATLYWYQQILGQGPKLLIQFQNNGVVDDSQLPKDRFSAERLKGVDSTLKIQPAKLEDSAVYLCASSPDREETQYFGPGTRLLVL.

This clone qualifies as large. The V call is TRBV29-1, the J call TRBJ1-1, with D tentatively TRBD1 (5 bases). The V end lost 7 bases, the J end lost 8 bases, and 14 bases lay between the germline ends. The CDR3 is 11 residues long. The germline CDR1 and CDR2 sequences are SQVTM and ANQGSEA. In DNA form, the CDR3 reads TGCAGCGGCGACGTGGGGACGGAAGCTTTCTTT. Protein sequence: CSGDVGTEAFF.

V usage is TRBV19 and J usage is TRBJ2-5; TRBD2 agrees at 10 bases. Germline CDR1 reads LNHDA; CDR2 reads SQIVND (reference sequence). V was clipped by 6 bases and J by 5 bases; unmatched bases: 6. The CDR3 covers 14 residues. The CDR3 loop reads CASSPVSGRETQYF. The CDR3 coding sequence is TGTGCCAGTAGCCCGGTTAGCGGGAGGGAGACCCAGTACTTC.